What follows are 3 T cell receptor beta chains derived from one specimen sequenced in a study of Graves' ophthalmopathy and Graves' hyperthyroidism (dated by TCRdb to 2016 to 2019). Sequencing used an Illumina HiSeq 2000. TCR beta CDR3 regions were amplified from RNA transcripts for repertoire sequencing. HTBI primers and the Qiagen OneStep RT-PCR kit were used in a first-round RT-PCR, which was followed by a second-round multiplex PCR, size selection and purification. TCRdb reanalyzed the raw reads on its own, using fastp at Q25 for trimming and MiXCR for clone calling, and kept in-frame beta chains. Each record represents a unique CDR3 protein, reported with the most common genes and DNA among its rows. The sample has almost 750,000 distinct CDR3 sequences on record, roughly 40% of them singletons. Of the sample, 35% to 55% is held by the ten largest clones. The material sequenced was peripheral blood. All receptors come from an adult man with Graves' ophthalmopathy.

Comment on this clonotype: A much larger clonotype is one base distant, so this may be a read error. This sequence joins TRBV2 and TRBJ2-5; no definite D call. The CDR3 consists of 15 residues. Germline loops: CDR1 SNHLY, CDR2 FYNNEI. V was shortened by 3 bases and J by 0 bases, with 11 bases between the two germline ends. The CDR3 loop is CASSEAGMNQETQYF. CDR3 DNA: TGTGCCAGCAGTGAGGCTGGGATGAACCAAGAGACCCAGTACTTC.

This clonotype appeared many times. J is TRBJ2-7 and V is TRBV24-1; tentative D call: TRBD1 (5 bases). This CDR3 comprises 13 residues. Germline V gene lookup returns CDR1 KGHDR and CDR2 SFDVKD. The V end lost 3 bases, the J end lost 7 bases, and 12 bases lay between the germline ends. The CDR3 sequence: CATSDPGLGEQYF. CDR3 in DNA: TGTGCCACCAGTGATCCAGGGTTGGGAGAGCAGTACTTC.

The gene calls are TRBV25-1 and TRBJ2-5, with 9 positions matching TRBD1. From germline, CDR1 is MGHDK and CDR2 SYGVNS. The CDR3 extends over 15 amino acids. The V segment lost 8 bases and the J segment 5 bases; nucleotides outside the gene matches: 12. CDR3 DNA sequence: TGTGCCAGCTCACCACTTGGGACAGGGATGGAGACCCAGTACTTC. This sequence encodes CASSPLGTGMETQYF.